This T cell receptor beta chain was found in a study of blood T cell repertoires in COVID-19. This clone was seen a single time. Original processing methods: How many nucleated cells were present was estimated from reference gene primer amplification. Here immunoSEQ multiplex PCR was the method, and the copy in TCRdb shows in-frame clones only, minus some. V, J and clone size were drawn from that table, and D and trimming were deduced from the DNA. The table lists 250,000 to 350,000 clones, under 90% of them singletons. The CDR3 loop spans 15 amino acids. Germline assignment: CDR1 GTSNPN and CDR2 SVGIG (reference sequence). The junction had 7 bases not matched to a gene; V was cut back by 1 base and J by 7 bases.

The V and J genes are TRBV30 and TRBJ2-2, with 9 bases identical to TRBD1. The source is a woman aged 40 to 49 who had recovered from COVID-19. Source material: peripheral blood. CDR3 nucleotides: TGTGCCTGGAGTGCCATGGGGACAGGGATCGGGGAGCTGTTTTTT. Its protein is CAWSAMGTGIGELFF.